Shown below are 26 T cell receptor beta chains from a single sample sequenced in a study of T cell responses to AZD1222 COVID-19 vaccine. Profiled with immunoSEQ multiplex PCR; TCRdb holds only in-frame clones, not every one. In the table there are 150,000 or so clones, over 90% of which are singletons. The sample was peripheral blood, taken on day 0 of AZD1222 vaccination. These receptors were collected from an adult in good health.

This clone was seen just once. The J gene is TRBJ2-1, the V gene TRBV5-1; D is unclear. This CDR3 is 11 amino acids long. V gave up 0 bases and J gave up 10 bases, with 5 bases separating them. Germline V lookup: CDR1 SGHRS, CDR2 YFSETQ. CDR3 nucleotide sequence: TGCGCCAGCAGCTTGGACAGAGAGCAGTTCTTC. Translated: CASSLDREQFF.

This chain joins TRBV7-9 and TRBJ1-3; the D gene is possibly TRBD1 (6 bases). Per germline, CDR1 SEHNR and CDR2 FQNEAQ (reference sequence). The CDR3 loop spans 14 amino acids. V was trimmed by 5 bases and J by 2 bases, leaving 10 bases between them. CDR3 nucleotides: TGTGCCAGCAGCCAAAACAGGGCTGGAAACACCATATATTTT. This gives the protein CASSQNRAGNTIYF.

This clone appeared a single time. The chain couples TRBV2 to TRBJ2-5; D not certain. Per germline, CDR1 SNHLY and CDR2 FYNNEI. This CDR3 is built from 14 residues. V lost 2 bases and J 1 base, leaving 8 bases between the germline ends. The CDR3 DNA follows: TGTGCCAGCAGTGAATACGTATCCCAAGAGACCCAGTACTTC. Protein product: CASSEYVSQETQYF.

This clone was recorded once. The V call is TRBV4-1, the J call TRBJ1-3; TRBD1 might be the D (5 bases). Trimming took 3 bases from V and 0 from J, leaving 9 bases between them. The CDR3 is 15 amino acids. Looked up from germline, CDR1 is MGHRA and CDR2 is YSYEKL. The CDR3 spells CASSHPGTSGNTIYF. The CDR3 nucleotides are TGCGCCAGCAGCCATCCAGGGACCTCTGGAAACACCATATATTTT.

The chain recombines TRBV29-1 with TRBJ2-1; tentative D call: TRBD1 (6 bases). CDR1 and CDR2 from the germline V gene are SQVTM and ANQGSEA. This CDR3 contains 12 residues. With 4 bases removed from V and 8 bases from J, the gap between germline ends came to 12 bases. The CDR3 nucleotides are TGCAGCGTTGGTCAGGGGACCCATGAGCAGTTCTTC. Its translation is CSVGQGTHEQFF.

This chain connects TRBV2 to TRBJ1-6; perhaps TRBD1 as D (5 bases). Per the germline V gene, CDR1 is SNHLY and CDR2 is FYNNEI. The ends were cut back, 6 bases at V and 4 bases at J, with 10 bases in the middle. CDR3 length: 14 residues. CDR3 in DNA: TGTGCCAGCAGGTCTCAGGGTTATAATTCACCCCTCCACTTT. Translation gives CASRSQGYNSPLHF.

The V gene is TRBV3-1 (or the pseudogene TRBV3-2), the J gene TRBJ2-1; the match to TRBD2 covers 7 bases. V shed 2 bases, J shed 4 bases, and the junction held 8 bases outside the gene matches. The germline gives CDR1 LGHDT, CDR2 YNNKEL (reference sequence). The CDR3 sequence is 16 residues long. CDR3 nucleotides: TGTGCCAGCAGCCAAATGACTAGCAGGCTATACAATGAGCAGTTCTTC. Translated: CASSQMTSRLYNEQFF.

This clone was observed a single time. V and J are TRBV9 and TRBJ2-3; 8 nucleotides agree with TRBD2. V shed 0 bases and J 6 bases; nucleotides not matched to a gene: 6. From germline, CDR1 is SGDLS and CDR2 YYNGEE. This CDR3 is 15 amino acids long. The CDR3 loop reads CASSVDGLASDTQYF. The CDR3 DNA reads as TGTGCCAGCAGCGTAGACGGACTAGCTAGTGATACGCAGTATTTT.

This clone was counted a single time. Germline and junction disagree at one end, which may indicate a read error. This chain uses TRBV7-2 with TRBJ2-7; D unclear. The CDR3 consists of 11 residues. Germline CDR1 and CDR2: SGHTA and FQGNSA. The chain's CDR3 is CASSLGREPHF. DNA for the CDR3: TGTGCCAGCAGCTTAGGTAGGGAACCCCACTTC.

This sequence joins TRBV29-1 and TRBJ2-3; 12 bases align to TRBD2. This CDR3 contains 16 residues. After removal of 1 base from V and 3 bases from J, the junction contained 5 bases not matched to a gene. Germline V gene sequence: CDR1 SQVTM, CDR2 ANQGSEA. In DNA form, the CDR3 reads TGCAGCGTTGAAGCTCTAGCGGGAGGGGGGACAGATACGCAGTATTTT. This sequence encodes CSVEALAGGGTDTQYF.

The rearrangement uses TRBV3-1 (or the pseudogene TRBV3-2) and TRBJ2-5; TRBD2 aligns across 16 bases. This CDR3 has 16 residues. CDR1 is LGHDT and CDR2 is YNNKEL in the germline V gene (reference sequence). Losses at the gene ends were 4 bases for V and 2 bases for J; bases not matched to a gene: 1. CDR3 region: CASSPGLAGGQETQYF. CDR3 DNA sequence: TGTGCCAGCAGCCCGGGACTAGCGGGAGGGCAAGAGACCCAGTACTTC.

This chain uses TRBV7-8 with TRBJ2-2; TRBD2 matches 7 bases. The CDR3 is made up of 14 amino acids. Unmatched junction bases numbered 6, after V lost 5 bases and J lost 6 bases. Germline CDR1 and CDR2: SGHVS and FQNEAQ. The CDR3: CASSPFLAAGELFF. CDR3 coding DNA: TGTGCCAGCAGCCCTTTCCTAGCGGCCGGGGAGCTGTTTTTT.

This chain uses TRBV29-1 with TRBJ1-1; D perhaps matches TRBD1 (5 bases). The CDR3 runs 13 residues. The germline gives CDR1 SQVTM, CDR2 ANQGSEA. V dropped 6 bases and J dropped 1 base, with 12 bases sitting between them. CDR3 amino acids: CSVARGRNTEAFF. CDR3 coding DNA: TGCAGCGTCGCCCGGGGCAGGAACACTGAAGCTTTCTTT.

This chain joins TRBV5-6 and TRBJ2-1; TRBD1 is a possible D gene (5 bases). Trimming took off 4 bases at V and 0 bases at J, with 14 bases between the two ends. CDR3 size: 16 residues. In germline, CDR1 is SGHDT, CDR2 YYEEEE. This chain's CDR3 is CASSQKGQSSYNEQFF. CDR3 nucleotides: TGTGCCAGCAGCCAAAAAGGACAAAGCTCCTACAATGAGCAGTTCTTC.

The chain is built from TRBV5-6 and TRBJ1-1; D remains unclear. V was clipped by 0 bases and J by 4 bases, with 10 bases between them. CDR3 length equals 14 residues. Per germline, CDR1 SGHDT and CDR2 YYEEEE. CDR3 DNA: TGTGCCAGCAGCTTGGTAAGCCCAGGCACTGAAGCTTTCTTT. Encoded protein: CASSLVSPGTEAFF.

Written as DNA, the CDR3 is TGTGCCAGCAGACTAGGGGGTGGCTACACCTTC. This codes for CASRLGGGYTF. V and J are TRBV2 and TRBJ1-2, with D possibly TRBD1 on 6 matching bases. CDR1 SNHLY and CDR2 FYNNEI come from the germline V gene. The V and J ends lost 6 bases and 7 bases respectively, with 9 bases between them. The CDR3 has 11 residues. Full variable domain (remainder filled in from reference TRBV2 and TRBJ1-2): EPEVTQTPSHQVTQMGQEVILRCVPISNHLYFYWYRQILGQKVEFLVSFYNNEISEKSEIFDDQFSVERPDGSNFTLKIRSTKLEDSAMYFCASRLGGGYTFGSGTRLTVV.

The V gene is TRBV19, the J gene TRBJ1-5; D gene uncertain. Germline V gives CDR1 LNHDA, CDR2 SQIVND (reference sequence). This CDR3 is 17 amino acids long. V dropped 4 bases and J dropped 5 bases, with 21 bases sitting between them. This CDR3 is CASSNSGLFLGDQPQHF. The CDR3 DNA reads TGTGCCAGTAGTAATTCAGGTTTATTTCTTGGCGATCAGCCCCAGCATTTT.

The rearrangement uses TRBV4-1 and TRBJ2-5, with D tentatively TRBD1 (6 bases). With 0 bases removed from V and 5 bases from J, the gap between germline ends came to 22 bases. Germline CDR1 reads MGHRA; CDR2 reads YSYEKL. CDR3 length: 18 amino acids. The CDR3 protein is CASSQEAPGQGYGETQYF. The CDR3 region has the DNA TGCGCCAGCAGCCAAGAAGCGCCAGGCCAGGGGTATGGGGAGACCCAGTACTTC.

The chain carries TRBV27 and TRBJ2-2, with 7 positions matching TRBD1. CDR3 length: 16 residues. CDR1 and CDR2 (germline): MNHEY, SMNVEV (reference sequence). The V and J ends lost 4 bases and 1 base, in that order; junction bases with no gene match: 6. The CDR3 nucleotides read TGTGCCAGCAGTTCCCGACAGGGTTGGAACACCGGGGAGCTGTTTTTT. It translates to CASSSRQGWNTGELFF.

This chain joins TRBV27 and TRBJ2-3; 7 bases agree with TRBD1. Trimming at V came to 5 bases and at J to 4 bases, leaving 12 bases not matched to a gene. The germline CDR1 and CDR2 sequences are MNHEY and SMNVEV (reference sequence). The CDR3 runs 16 residues. CDR3: CASSPYRGKGADTQYF. The DNA for the CDR3 is TGTGCCAGCAGTCCCTACAGGGGAAAGGGGGCAGATACGCAGTATTTT.

The chain is built from TRBV4-2 and TRBJ2-7, with 10 positions matching TRBD2. Germline assignment: CDR1 LGHNA and CDR2 YNFKEQ. The trim removed 0 bases at V and 0 bases at J, leaving 2 bases unmatched. This CDR3 contains 16 residues. CDR3 bases: TGTGCCAGCAGCCAAGAGGGACTAGCGAGCTCCTACGAGCAGTACTTC. Amino acids: CASSQEGLASSYEQYF.

The gene calls are TRBV11-3 and TRBJ2-3; 9 positions match TRBD1. With V trimmed by 3 bases and J by 2 bases, 6 bases remained unmatched. From germline, CDR1 is SGHNT and CDR2 YENEEA. This CDR3 spans 16 amino acids. The chain's CDR3 is CASSFSDRGFTDTQYF. For the CDR3, the DNA is TGTGCCAGCAGCTTCTCGGACAGGGGCTTCACAGATACGCAGTATTTT.

The chain has TRBV15 and TRBJ1-5, with a possible D match to TRBD1 (5 bases). CDR1 and CDR2 (germline): LNHNV, YYDKDF (reference sequence). The CDR3 is 18 residues long. Trimming took 5 bases from V and 1 from J, leaving 21 bases between them. CDR3 nucleotide sequence: TGTGCCACCAGCCCCCCGGGGGGAGATCGGTTGAGCAATCAGCCCCAGCATTTT. It is translated as CATSPPGGDRLSNQPQHF.

The chain joins TRBV5-1 to TRBJ2-1, with D tentatively TRBD2 (6 bases). This CDR3 spans 16 amino acids. Between the trimmed V and J ends, which lost 3 bases and 0 bases, there was a span of 13 bases. In germline, CDR1 is SGHRS, CDR2 YFSETQ. The CDR3: CASSSWDLSSYNEQFF. DNA of the CDR3: TGCGCCAGCAGCTCCTGGGACTTGAGCTCCTACAATGAGCAGTTCTTC.

The genes are TRBV3-1 (or the pseudogene TRBV3-2) and TRBJ1-2; TRBD1 matches 7 bases. From germline, CDR1 is LGHDT and CDR2 YNNKEL (reference sequence). V was clipped by 1 base and J by 4 bases; unmatched bases: 9. This CDR3 is built from 16 residues. The CDR3 DNA reads as TGTGCCAGCAGCCAAGCGGACAGGAGATACCTCTATGGCTACACCTTC. This encodes CASSQADRRYLYGYTF.

The chain is built from TRBV4-1 and TRBJ2-1; D gene unclear. CDR3 length equals 12 residues. Germline V gene data show CDR1 as MGHRA and CDR2 as YSYEKL. V dropped 4 bases and J dropped 7 bases, with 8 bases sitting between them. The CDR3 sequence is CASSLGVNEQFF. The CDR3 DNA sequence: TGCGCCAGCAGCCTGGGCGTTAATGAGCAGTTCTTC.